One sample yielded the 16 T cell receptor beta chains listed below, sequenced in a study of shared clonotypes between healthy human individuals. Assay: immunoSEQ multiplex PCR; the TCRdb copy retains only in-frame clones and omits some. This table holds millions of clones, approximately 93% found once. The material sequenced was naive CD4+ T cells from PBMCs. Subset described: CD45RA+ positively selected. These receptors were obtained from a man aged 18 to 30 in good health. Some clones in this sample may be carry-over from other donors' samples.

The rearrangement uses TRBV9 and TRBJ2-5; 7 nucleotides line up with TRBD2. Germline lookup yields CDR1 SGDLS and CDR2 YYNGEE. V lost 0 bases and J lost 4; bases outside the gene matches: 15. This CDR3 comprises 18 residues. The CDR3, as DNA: TGTGCCAGCAGCGTAGCGTCTAGCGGAAGTGGGGGGGTAGAGACCCAGTACTTC. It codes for CASSVASSGSGGVETQYF.

CDR3 DNA: TGTGCCAGCAGCTTAATCCTGAACACCGGGGAGCTGTTTTTT. Its translation: CASSLILNTGELFF. The chain recombines TRBV7-9 with TRBJ2-2; unclear D gene. Trimming cost V 2 bases and J 1 base, with 5 bases left between them. CDR1 SEHNR and CDR2 FQNEAQ come from the germline V gene (reference sequence). The CDR3 is 14 amino acids. The entire variable domain, with the rest obtained from reference TRBV7-9 and TRBJ2-2, is as follows: DTGVSQNPRHKITKRGQNVTFRCDPISEHNRLYWYRQTLGQGPEFLTYFQNEAQLEKSRLLSDRFSAERPKGSFSTLEIQRTEQGDSAMYLCASSLILNTGELFFGEGSRLTVL.

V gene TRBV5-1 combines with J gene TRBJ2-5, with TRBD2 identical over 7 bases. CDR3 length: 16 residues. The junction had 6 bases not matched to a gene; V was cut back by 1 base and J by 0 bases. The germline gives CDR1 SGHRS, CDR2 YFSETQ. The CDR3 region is CASSLTGRAYQETQYF. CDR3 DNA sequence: TGCGCCAGCAGCTTGACGGGGAGGGCGTACCAAGAGACCCAGTACTTC.

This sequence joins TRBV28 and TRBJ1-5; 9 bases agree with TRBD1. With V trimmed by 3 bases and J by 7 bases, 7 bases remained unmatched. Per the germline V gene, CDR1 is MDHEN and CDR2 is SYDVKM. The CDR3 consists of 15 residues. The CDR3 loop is CASSFPGQGYQPQHF. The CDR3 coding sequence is TGTGCCAGCAGTTTCCCGGGACAGGGCTACCAGCCCCAGCATTTT.

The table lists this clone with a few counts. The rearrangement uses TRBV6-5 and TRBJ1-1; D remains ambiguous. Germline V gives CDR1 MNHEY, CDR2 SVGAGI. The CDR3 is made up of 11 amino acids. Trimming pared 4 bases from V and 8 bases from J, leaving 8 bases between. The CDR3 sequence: CASSSSLEAFF. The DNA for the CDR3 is TGTGCCAGCAGTTCCTCTTTGGAAGCTTTCTTT.

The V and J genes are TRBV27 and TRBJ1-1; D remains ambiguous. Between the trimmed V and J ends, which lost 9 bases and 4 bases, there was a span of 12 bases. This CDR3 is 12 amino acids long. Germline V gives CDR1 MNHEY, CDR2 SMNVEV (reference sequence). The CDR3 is CASKRPGTEAFF. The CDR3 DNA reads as TGTGCCAGTAAAAGGCCGGGCACTGAAGCTTTCTTT.

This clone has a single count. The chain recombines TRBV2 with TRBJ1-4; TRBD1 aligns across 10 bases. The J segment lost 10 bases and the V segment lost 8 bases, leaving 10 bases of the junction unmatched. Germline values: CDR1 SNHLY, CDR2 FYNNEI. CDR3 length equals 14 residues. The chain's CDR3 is CASEGDRGLRKLFF. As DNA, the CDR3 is TGTGCCAGCGAAGGGGACAGGGGTTTGAGAAAACTGTTTTTT.

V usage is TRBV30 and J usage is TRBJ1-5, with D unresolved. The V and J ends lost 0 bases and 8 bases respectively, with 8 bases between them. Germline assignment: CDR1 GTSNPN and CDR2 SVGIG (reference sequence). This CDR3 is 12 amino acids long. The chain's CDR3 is CAWSVGPKPQHF. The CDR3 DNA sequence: TGTGCCTGGAGTGTAGGCCCGAAGCCCCAGCATTTT.

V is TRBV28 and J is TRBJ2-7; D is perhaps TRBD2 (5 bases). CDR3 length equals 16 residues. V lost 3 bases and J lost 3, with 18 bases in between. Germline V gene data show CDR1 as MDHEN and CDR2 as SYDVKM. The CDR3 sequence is CASSFRGKGPFYEQYF. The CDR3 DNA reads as TGTGCCAGCAGTTTTCGGGGAAAAGGTCCCTTCTACGAGCAGTACTTC. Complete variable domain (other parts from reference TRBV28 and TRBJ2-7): DVKVTQSSRYLVKRTGEKVFLECVQDMDHENMFWYRQDPGLGLRLIYFSYDVKMKEKGDIPEGYSVSREKKERFSLILESASTNQTSMYLCASSFRGKGPFYEQYFGPGTRLTVT.

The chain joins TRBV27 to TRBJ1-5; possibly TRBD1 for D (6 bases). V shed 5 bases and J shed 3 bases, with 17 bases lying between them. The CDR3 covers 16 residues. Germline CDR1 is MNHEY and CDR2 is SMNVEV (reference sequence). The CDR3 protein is CASSPRPGENNQPQHF. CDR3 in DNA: TGTGCCAGCAGTCCCCGCCCAGGGGAGAACAATCAGCCCCAGCATTTT.

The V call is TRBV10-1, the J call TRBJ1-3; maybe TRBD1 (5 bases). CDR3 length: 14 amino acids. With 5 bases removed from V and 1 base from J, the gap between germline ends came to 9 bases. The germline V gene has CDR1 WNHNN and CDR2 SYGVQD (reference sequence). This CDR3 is CASSQGDSGNTIYF. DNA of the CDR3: TGCGCCAGCAGTCAGGGTGATTCTGGAAACACCATATATTTT.

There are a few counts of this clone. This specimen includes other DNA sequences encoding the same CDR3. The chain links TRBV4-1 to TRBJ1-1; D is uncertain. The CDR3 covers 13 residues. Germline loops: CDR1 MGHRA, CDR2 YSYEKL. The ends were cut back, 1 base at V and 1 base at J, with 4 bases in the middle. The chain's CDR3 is CASSQAPNTEAFF. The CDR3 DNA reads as TGCGCCAGCAGCCAAGCCCCGAACACTGAAGCTTTCTTT.

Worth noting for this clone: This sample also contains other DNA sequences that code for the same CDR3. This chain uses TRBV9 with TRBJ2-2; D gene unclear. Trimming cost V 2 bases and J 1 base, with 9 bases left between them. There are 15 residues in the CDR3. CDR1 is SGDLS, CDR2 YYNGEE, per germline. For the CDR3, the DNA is TGTGCCAGCAGCGTCATTGGCCAGAACACCGGGGAGCTGTTTTTT. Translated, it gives CASSVIGQNTGELFF.

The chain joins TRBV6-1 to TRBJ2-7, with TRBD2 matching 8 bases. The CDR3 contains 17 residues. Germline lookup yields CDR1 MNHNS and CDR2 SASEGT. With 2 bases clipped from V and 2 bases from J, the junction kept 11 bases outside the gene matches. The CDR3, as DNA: TGTGCCAGCAGTGAATGGTGGCAAGCGGGAGTGGCCTACGAGCAGTACTTC. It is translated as CASSEWWQAGVAYEQYF.

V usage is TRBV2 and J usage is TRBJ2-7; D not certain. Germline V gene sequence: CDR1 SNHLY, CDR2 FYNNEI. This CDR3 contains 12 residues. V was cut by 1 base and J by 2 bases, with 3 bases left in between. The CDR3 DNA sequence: TGTGCCAGCAGTGAAGGGACCTACGAGCAGTACTTC. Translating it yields CASSEGTYEQYF. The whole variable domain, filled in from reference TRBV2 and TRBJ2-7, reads EPEVTQTPSHQVTQMGQEVILRCVPISNHLYFYWYRQILGQKVEFLVSFYNNEISEKSEIFDDQFSVERPDGSNFTLKIRSTKLEDSAMYFCASSEGTYEQYFGPGTRLTVT.

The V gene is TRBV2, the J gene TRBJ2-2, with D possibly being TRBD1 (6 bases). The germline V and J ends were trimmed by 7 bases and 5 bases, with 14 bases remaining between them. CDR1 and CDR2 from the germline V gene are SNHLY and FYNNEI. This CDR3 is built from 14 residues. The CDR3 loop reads CASIAGVWTGELFF. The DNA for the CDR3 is TGTGCCAGCATCGCAGGGGTCTGGACCGGGGAGCTGTTTTTT.